Each of the 24 T cell receptor beta chains below was sequenced from the same sample in a study of blood T cells in healthy people across ages. PCR was performed a second time for about 7 to 12 cycles using a sample-barcoded 5' primer and a J-beta primer mix. From the 5' RACE reads, TCRdb called clonotypes with MiXCR, one entry per CDR3 protein. The sample includes over 950,000 distinct CDR3 sequences, 30% to 40% of them seen just once. The sequenced sample was blood. The receptors derive from a man in his late teens or twenties in good health.

The table lists this clonotype with a few counts. The chain has TRBV12-3 or TRBV12-4 and TRBJ1-2, with 8 positions matching TRBD1. J was trimmed by 2 bases and V by 5 bases; bases with no gene match: 10. The CDR3 covers 16 residues. CDR3 amino acids: CASSRPGQEVNYGYTF. The CDR3 DNA reads TGTGCCAGCAGTCGTCCGGGACAGGAGGTCAACTATGGCTACACCTTC.

The J gene is TRBJ2-4, the V gene TRBV29-1; D gene ambiguous. This CDR3 region has 13 residues. Trimming took 7 bases from V and 1 from J, leaving 11 bases between them. From germline, CDR1 is SQVTM and CDR2 ANQGSEA. The CDR3 loop reads CSAVWLAKNIQYF. The CDR3 nucleotides read TGCAGCGCTGTATGGCTGGCCAAAAACATTCAGTACTTC.

This clonotype appeared a few times. The chain links TRBV12-3 or TRBV12-4 to TRBJ1-6; unclear D gene. This CDR3 is built from 13 residues. V was cut by 3 bases and J by 7 bases, with 7 bases left in between. CDR3 sequence (DNA): TGTGCCAGCAGTTTCTTTCAGAATTCACCCCTCCACTTT. This sequence encodes CASSFFQNSPLHF.

V usage is TRBV9 and J usage is TRBJ2-3; TRBD2 matches at 10 bases. In germline, CDR1 is SGDLS, CDR2 YYNGEE. The length of the CDR3 is 15 residues. V dropped 3 bases and J dropped 4; count of bases not matched to a gene: 5. CDR3 in DNA: TGTGCCAGCAGCGAGAGCGGGGGGGCCGCAGATACGCAGTATTTT. Residues: CASSESGGAADTQYF.

The chain is built from TRBV28 and TRBJ2-1; perhaps TRBD2 as D (5 bases). Germline V CDR1 and CDR2: MDHEN, SYDVKM. CDR3 length: 16 residues. The V and J ends lost 5 bases and 3 bases respectively, with 17 bases between them. DNA for the CDR3: TGTGCCAGCAGTCCCGCCCGAAGCGGCTACTACAATGAGCAGTTCTTC. As protein: CASSPARSGYYNEQFF.

This rearrangement joins TRBV12-3 or TRBV12-4 to TRBJ1-2; D is ambiguous. This CDR3 region has 13 residues. V was trimmed by 5 bases and J by 7 bases, leaving 14 bases between them. The CDR3 loop reads CASSPNLGSGYTF. The CDR3 nucleotides read TGTGCCAGCAGTCCCAATTTAGGGAGTGGCTACACCTTC.

The chain uses TRBV3-1 and TRBJ1-2, with no clear D. The CDR3 length is 15 residues. V was trimmed by 1 base and J by 2 bases, leaving 11 bases between them. Germline CDR1 LGHDT, CDR2 YNNKEL (reference sequence). CDR3 amino acids: CASSQAAALNYGYTF. In DNA form, the CDR3 reads TGTGCCAGCAGCCAAGCAGCGGCCTTAAACTATGGCTACACCTTC.

V gene TRBV6-5 combines with J gene TRBJ1-2; no clear D. Trimming removed 0 bases from V and 3 bases from J, with 11 bases in between. The germline CDR1 and CDR2 sequences are MNHEY and SVGAGI. The CDR3 sequence is 15 residues long. CDR3 nucleotides: TGTGCCAGCAGTTACTCTCACGGGAGTGACTATGGCTACACCTTC. It codes for CASSYSHGSDYGYTF.

This clonotype was seen at least ten times. The J gene is TRBJ2-1, the V gene TRBV12-3 or TRBV12-4, with 8 nucleotides matching TRBD1. The CDR3 has 17 residues. The junction had 8 bases not matched to a gene; V was cut back by 0 bases and J by 4 bases. The DNA of the CDR3 is TGTGCCAGCAGTTTAGCTCTGGGGACAGGATTATACAATGAGCAGTTCTTC. Its translation: CASSLALGTGLYNEQFF.

The rearrangement joins TRBV5-1 to TRBJ2-1, with TRBD2 identical over 12 bases. The J call may be incorrect, as the DNA end agrees better with TRBJ2-7. Germline CDR1 reads SGHRS; CDR2 reads YFSETQ. The CDR3 runs 19 residues. Here the CDR3 reads CASSLDRTSGELSYNEQYF. The CDR3 bases are TGCGCCAGCAGCTTGGATAGGACTAGCGGGGAATTATCCTACAATGAGCAGTACTTC.

A word on this clonotype: Possible read error: a much larger clone is one base away. The V gene is TRBV29-1, the J gene TRBJ2-7, with 9 bases fitting TRBD1. This CDR3 comprises 15 residues. Germline V gives CDR1 SQVTM, CDR2 ANQGSEA. Trimming took 6 bases from V and 5 from J; bases not matched to a gene: 14. This chain's CDR3 is CSVLVTLGQGDEQYF. In DNA form, the CDR3 reads TGCAGCGTCCTAGTAACTTTGGGACAGGGCGACGAGCAGTACTTC.

This clonotype has just a few counts. This chain connects TRBV7-3 to TRBJ2-6; the D is unclear. Germline CDR1 is SGHTA and CDR2 is FQGTGA. The CDR3 runs to 19 residues. Trimming cost V 1 base and J 0 bases, with 16 bases left between them. In DNA form, the CDR3 reads TGTGCCAGCAGCTTAAAAGGTTGGCCAATTCACTCTGGGGCCAACGTCCTGACTTTC. Translated, it gives CASSLKGWPIHSGANVLTF. The full variable domain, its missing parts supplied by reference TRBV7-3 and TRBJ2-6, is GAGVSQTPSNKVTEKGKYVELRCDPISGHTALYWYRQSLGQGPEFLIYFQGTGAADDSGLPNDRFFAVRPEGSVSTLKIQRTERGDSAVYLCASSLKGWPIHSGANVLTFGAGSRLTVL.

This clonotype was recorded a few times. This rearrangement joins TRBV27 to TRBJ2-7; tentative D call: TRBD1 (6 bases). CDR1 and CDR2 (germline): MNHEY, SMNVEV (reference sequence). Trimming shortened V by 3 bases and J by 3 bases, and 36 bases separated the two germline ends. This CDR3 has 22 residues. CDR3 amino acids: CASSFQGLRDRIRGGLNYEQYF. CDR3 nucleotides: TGTGCCAGCAGTTTCCAAGGGCTGAGGGACCGCATACGAGGGGGATTGAACTACGAGCAGTACTTC.

J is TRBJ2-5 and V is TRBV5-1; D might be TRBD2 (5 bases). The CDR3 has 15 amino acids. CDR1 is SGHRS, CDR2 YFSETQ, per germline. V lost 0 bases and J lost 4, with 13 bases in between. The CDR3 DNA sequence: TGCGCCAGCAGCTTGGCGTGGGTGGCGGGAGAGACCCAGTACTTC. Translated, it gives CASSLAWVAGETQYF.

This sequence joins TRBV20-1 and TRBJ1-4, with TRBD1 identical over 7 bases. V lost 4 bases and J lost 5; bases outside the gene matches: 10. CDR1 DFQATT and CDR2 SNEGSKA come from the germline V gene (reference sequence). CDR3 length equals 15 residues. CDR3 loop: CSATGFPGQNEKLFF. The CDR3 DNA follows: TGCAGTGCTACTGGATTCCCGGGACAGAATGAAAAACTGTTTTTT.

V is TRBV6-2 or TRBV6-3 and J is TRBJ1-2; 9 bases align to TRBD1. The CDR3 is 18 amino acids. Trimming at V came to 4 bases and at J to 0 bases, leaving 12 bases not matched to a gene. The V gene's germline CDR1 is MNHEY and CDR2 SVGEGT. Written as DNA, the CDR3 is TGTGCCAGCAGTTTCCGCCGGGACAGGGACCGAGCTAACTATGGCTACACCTTC. Translating gives CASSFRRDRDRANYGYTF.

This clonotype was seen many times. V gene TRBV28 combines with J gene TRBJ2-3; 13 positions agree with TRBD2. The CDR3 covers 19 residues. Trimming took 3 bases from V and 2 from J; bases not matched to a gene: 11. Germline CDR1 reads MDHEN; CDR2 reads SYDVKM. Written as DNA, the CDR3 is TGTGCCAGCAGTTTTGGACTAGCGGGGGCCGAGACGATCACAGATACGCAGTATTTT. Amino acids: CASSFGLAGAETITDTQYF.

This clonotype has a handful of counts. V usage is TRBV20-1 and J usage is TRBJ1-1; the D is unclear. Per germline, CDR1 DFQATT and CDR2 SNEGSKA (reference sequence). The CDR3 totals 15 residues. Between the trimmed V and J ends, which lost 1 base and 2 bases, there was a span of 14 bases. The CDR3 DNA reads as TGCAGTGCTAGAGGGGGATCCCTCCTTAACACTGAAGCTTTCTTT. This gives the protein CSARGGSLLNTEAFF.

This chain connects TRBV4-3 to TRBJ2-7; 7 bases agree with TRBD1. The J call could be wrong; TRBJ2-4 is a better fit for the DNA end. The CDR3 has 15 amino acids. Germline-derived CDR1 and CDR2 are LGHNA and YSLEER. The CDR3 loop is CASSQEQGVSNIQYF. CDR3 sequence (DNA): TGCGCCAGCAGCCAAGAGCAGGGGGTATCCAACATTCAGTACTTC.

The chain joins TRBV5-1 to TRBJ2-6; D is possibly TRBD1 (5 bases). Trimming removed 9 bases from V and 0 bases from J, with 10 bases in between. The length of the CDR3 is 14 residues. The germline V gene has CDR1 SGHRS and CDR2 YFSETQ. CDR3 in DNA: TGCGCCACCCAAGACAGCTCTGGGGCCAACGTCCTGACTTTC. Its translation is CATQDSSGANVLTF.

About this clonotype itself: The junction shows a germline mismatch at one end, possibly a read error. V usage is TRBV12-3 or TRBV12-4 and J usage is TRBJ2-5, with D unresolved. CDR3 size: 11 residues. The CDR3: CASCLTETQYF. Here the CDR3 DNA reads TGTGCCAGCTGTTTAACGGAGACCCAGTACTTC.

In this sample, this clonotype turned up a few times. The genes are TRBV7-9 and TRBJ1-1; a weak D match, TRBD1 (5 bases). This CDR3 region has 15 residues. Germline CDR1 is SEHNR and CDR2 is FQNEAQ (reference sequence). The germline V and J ends were trimmed by 3 bases and 7 bases, with 18 bases remaining between them. The CDR3 sequence: CASSLGDPIRLEAFF. DNA for the CDR3: TGTGCCAGCAGCTTGGGGGACCCCATTAGGCTTGAAGCTTTCTTT.

The rearrangement joins TRBV6-5 to TRBJ1-5, with a possible D match to TRBD1 (5 bases). The germline V and J ends were trimmed by 0 bases and 0 bases, with 15 bases remaining between them. Germline V gene lookup returns CDR1 MNHEY and CDR2 SVGAGI. The CDR3 runs to 18 residues. The CDR3 loop is CASSYSRGGIGSNQPQHF. The CDR3 bases are TGTGCCAGCAGTTACTCGCGTGGGGGAATAGGTAGCAATCAGCCCCAGCATTTT.

This clonotype turned up a few times. The chain carries TRBV7-2 and TRBJ1-6; D remains ambiguous. This CDR3 has 14 residues. The V gene lost 2 bases and the J gene lost 5 bases, with 7 bases spanning the gap. Germline values: CDR1 SGHTA, CDR2 FQGNSA. The CDR3 spells CASSLIQHNSPLHF. CDR3 DNA: TGTGCCAGCAGCTTAATACAGCATAATTCACCCCTCCACTTT.